The 14 T cell receptor beta chains in this list originate from one sample, sequenced in a study of a mutant IDH1 vaccine in newly diagnosed glioma. Profiling relied on immunoSEQ multiplex PCR, and the TCRdb table lists in-frame clones only, not all of them. The table records some 20,000 clones, roughly 78% of them present only once. These receptors are not linked to any known antigen. Time point meaning: week 23, last vaccination. What each vaccine dose contained was 300 ug of mutant IDH1 20-mer peptide, accompanied by topical imiquimod. The sample here was PBMCs, taken from a glioma patient whose treatment included an IDH1 peptide vaccine. The receptors here all came from a man aged 25 to 45 with glioma.

This chain links TRBV4-1 with TRBJ2-3; D call uncertain. The germline V and J ends were trimmed by 1 base and 2 bases, with 7 bases remaining between them. Germline V gene lookup returns CDR1 MGHRA and CDR2 YSYEKL. This CDR3 contains 14 residues. The CDR3 DNA reads TGCGCCAGCAGCCAAGTAGGCGACACAGATACGCAGTATTTT. It encodes CASSQVGDTDTQYF.

The chain couples TRBV30 to TRBJ2-6; D is unclear. This CDR3 has 15 amino acids. Trimming left V 0 bases short and J 0 bases short, with 6 bases between. The germline V gene encodes CDR1 GTSNPN and CDR2 SVGIG (reference sequence). CDR3 amino acids: CAWSVPDSGANVLTF. The CDR3 coding sequence is TGTGCCTGGAGTGTACCTGACTCTGGGGCCAACGTCCTGACTTTC.

The chain is built from TRBV2 and TRBJ1-5; TRBD1 aligns across 9 bases. CDR1 is SNHLY and CDR2 is FYNNEI in the germline V gene. This CDR3 contains 16 residues. V lost 9 bases to trimming and J lost 6 bases; unmatched junction nucleotides: 15. The CDR3 is CASDDPATGGSQPQHF. CDR3 DNA: TGTGCCAGTGATGATCCGGCGACAGGGGGTAGTCAGCCCCAGCATTTT.

This chain's CDR3 is CASSQGQAIYEQYF. CDR3 in DNA: TGCGCCAGCAGCCAAGGACAGGCGATCTACGAGCAGTACTTC. V gene TRBV4-1 combines with J gene TRBJ2-7; TRBD1 is a possible D gene (6 bases). The CDR3 totals 14 residues. V was trimmed by 1 base and J by 3 bases, leaving 10 bases between them. Germline V gene lookup returns CDR1 MGHRA and CDR2 YSYEKL.

The J gene is TRBJ2-3, the V gene TRBV9, with 12 nucleotides matching TRBD2. CDR3 size: 16 residues. V lost 4 bases to trimming and J lost 4 bases; unmatched junction nucleotides: 7. Germline assignment: CDR1 SGDLS and CDR2 YYNGEE. For the CDR3, the DNA is TGTGCCAGCAGCATTCTAGCGGGAGGGTCTGCAGATACGCAGTATTTT. Protein sequence: CASSILAGGSADTQYF.

The chain carries TRBV5-1 and TRBJ2-5, with 9 bases identical to TRBD2. The CDR3 covers 16 residues. The germline CDR1 and CDR2 sequences are SGHRS and YFSETQ. Trimming removed 0 bases from V and 6 bases from J; junction bases left unmatched: 9. The CDR3, as DNA: TGCGCCAGCAGCTTGGGGAGAACTAGCGGGTTGCAGACCCAGTACTTC. Protein product: CASSLGRTSGLQTQYF.

This clone is a singleton in its sample. The chain employs TRBV5-1 and TRBJ1-3; 7 nucleotides line up with TRBD1. The germline CDR1 and CDR2 sequences are SGHRS and YFSETQ. V was clipped by 3 bases and J by 0 bases; unmatched bases: 6. There are 16 residues in the CDR3. In DNA form, the CDR3 reads TGCGCCAGCAGCTGGGGGGACAGTTTCTCTGGAAACACCATATATTTT. Amino acid sequence: CASSWGDSFSGNTIYF.

The chain uses TRBV15 and TRBJ1-4; 11 positions match TRBD1. The CDR3 covers 16 residues. Germline values: CDR1 LNHNV, CDR2 YYDKDF (reference sequence). After removal of 3 bases from V and 5 bases from J, the junction contained 5 bases not matched to a gene. The CDR3 nucleotides read TGTGCCACCAGCAGTGGACAGGGGGCAGGAAATGAAAAACTGTTTTTT. This encodes CATSSGQGAGNEKLFF. Full variable domain (outside the CDR3, taken from reference TRBV15 and TRBJ1-4): DAMVIQNPRYQVTQFGKPVTLSCSQTLNHNVMYWYQQKSSQAPKLLFHYYDKDFNNEADTPDNFQSRRPNTSFCFLDIRSPGLGDTAMYLCATSSGQGAGNEKLFFGSGTQLSVL.

The chain is built from TRBV6-4 and TRBJ2-1; no definite D call. The CDR3 contains 11 residues. Trimming stripped 5 bases from V and 8 bases from J, with 7 bases between. Germline CDR1 reads MRHNA; CDR2 reads SNTAGT. The chain's CDR3 is CASSPVDEQFF. The CDR3 DNA follows: TGTGCCAGCAGTCCGGTCGATGAGCAGTTCTTC.

The V call is TRBV6-4, the J call TRBJ2-3, with D possibly being TRBD2 (6 bases). The CDR3 runs to 15 residues. Germline CDR1 reads MRHNA; CDR2 reads SNTAGT. The V end lost 2 bases, the J end lost 0 bases, and 9 bases lay between the germline ends. The CDR3 DNA follows: TGTGCCAGCAGTGACGATCGGGGGAGCACAGATACGCAGTATTTT. Protein: CASSDDRGSTDTQYF.

The J gene is TRBJ1-1, the V gene TRBV19; D is uncertain. Trimming took off 2 bases at V and 1 base at J, with 5 bases between the two ends. The CDR3 extends over 13 amino acids. Germline V gene sequence: CDR1 LNHDA, CDR2 SQIVND (reference sequence). CDR3 sequence reads: CASSIWGNTEAFF. CDR3 sequence (DNA): TGTGCCAGTAGTATATGGGGGAACACTGAAGCTTTCTTT.

This clone was counted once. The CDR3 loop is CASGISSYEQYF. The CDR3 DNA reads TGTGCCAGCGGAATCAGCTCCTACGAGCAGTACTTC. The rearrangement uses TRBV2 and TRBJ2-7; the D is unclear. The length of the CDR3 is 12 residues. From germline, CDR1 is SNHLY and CDR2 FYNNEI. The ends were cut back, 8 bases at V and 0 bases at J, with 8 bases in the middle. The whole variable domain, remainder taken from reference TRBV2 and TRBJ2-7, is EPEVTQTPSHQVTQMGQEVILRCVPISNHLYFYWYRQILGQKVEFLVSFYNNEISEKSEIFDDQFSVERPDGSNFTLKIRSTKLEDSAMYFCASGISSYEQYFGPGTRLTVT.

This clone has only one observation. This chain connects TRBV5-1 to TRBJ2-6, with a possible D match to TRBD1 (5 bases). The germline V and J ends were trimmed by 2 bases and 4 bases, with 10 bases remaining between them. Germline lookup yields CDR1 SGHRS and CDR2 YFSETQ. The CDR3 loop spans 15 amino acids. The CDR3 loop reads CASSLGAQGANVLTF. The CDR3 DNA reads as TGCGCCAGCAGCTTAGGGGCGCAAGGGGCCAACGTCCTGACTTTC.

This clone was seen only a few times. The chain couples TRBV2 to TRBJ1-2; a possible D gene is TRBD1 (5 bases). Per germline, CDR1 SNHLY and CDR2 FYNNEI. CDR3 size: 13 residues. Trimming shortened V by 5 bases and J by 2 bases, and 9 bases separated the two germline ends. CDR3 protein: CASSPEGNYGYTF. CDR3 DNA: TGTGCCAGCAGTCCCGAGGGGAACTATGGCTACACCTTC.